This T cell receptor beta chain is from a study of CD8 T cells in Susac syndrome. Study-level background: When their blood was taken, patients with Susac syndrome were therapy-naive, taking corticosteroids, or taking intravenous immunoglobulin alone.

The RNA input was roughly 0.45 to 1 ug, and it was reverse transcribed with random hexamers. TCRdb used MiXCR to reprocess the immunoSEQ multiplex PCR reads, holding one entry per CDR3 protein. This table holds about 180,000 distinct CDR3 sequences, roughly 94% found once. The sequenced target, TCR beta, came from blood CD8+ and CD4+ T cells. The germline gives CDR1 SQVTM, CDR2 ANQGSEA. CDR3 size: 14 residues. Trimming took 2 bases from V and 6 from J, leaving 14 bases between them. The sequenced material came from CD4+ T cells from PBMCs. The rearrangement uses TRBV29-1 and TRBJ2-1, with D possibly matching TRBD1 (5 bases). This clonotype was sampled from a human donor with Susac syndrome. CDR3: CSVELGLVGNEQFF. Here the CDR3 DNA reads TGCAGCGTTGAACTGGGGCTGGTTGGCAATGAGCAGTTCTTC.